This T cell receptor beta chain is from a study of T-cell memory formation after mild COVID-19. Study background: Largely, TCR clusters stayed within a single donor.

This CDR3 spans 15 amino acids. Trimming pared 3 bases from V and 0 bases from J, leaving 12 bases between. Germline lookup yields CDR1 SGHAT and CDR2 FQNNGV. It was 5'RACE with constant-segment primers that produced the TCR alpha and TCR beta cDNA libraries, which carried sample barcodes and UMIs. Using its own MiXCR run on the 5' RACE reads, TCRdb lists one record per CDR3 protein. The table includes about 560,000 distinct CDR3 sequences, about 20% detected once. General study results and limits: CD4+ bias marked clones expanding day 15 to 37, unlike balanced contracting clones. That cross-reactive memory joined was suggested by some responding clones appearing in pre-infection memory.

About this clonotype: Its antigen is unidentified.

The origin of this receptor is an adult woman who had mild COVID-19 (a few samples of this study predate the infection). Cell type and time point are not known. Specimen: PBMCs or a T cell subset sorted from them (not recorded which). The rearrangement uses TRBV11-2 and TRBJ2-7; D call uncertain. CDR3 sequence (DNA): TGTGCCAGCAGCTTGGCATTAATGTTCTCCTACGAGCAGTACTTC. Amino acid sequence: CASSLALMFSYEQYF.